This note documents a single TCR beta chain sequence. Its antigen is currently unknown. CDR3 size: 8 residues. Trimming removed 5 bases at V and 6 bases at J, with 1 base between. Germline CDR1 and CDR2: GTSNPN and SVGIG (reference sequence). Sample treatment: roughly 20 received Ad26.COV2.S at low or high dose, single or two shots; roughly five received placebo; per-sample allocation not given. Samples were taken on day 63 after the first vaccine or placebo injection. Its platform was an Ad26 vector, and its expressed antigen was Wuhan-strain SARS-CoV-2 spike. TCRdb keeps only in-frame clones here, not all; method: immunoSEQ multiplex PCR. The sample shows about 350,000 clones, roughly 87% of them seen only once. This specimen comes from a study of Ad26.COV2.S vaccination and SARS-CoV-2 variants. Overall study: COV1001, an Ad26.COV2.S trial, supplied this vaccine-arm donor.

Study observations and caveats: Spike-specific TCR breadth in vaccine recipients exceeded that seen in placebo recipients. Across vaccine and placebo recipients, the breadth of non-spike TCRs was similar.

Material: peripheral blood, obtained in a trial of Ad26.COV2.S vaccine versus placebo. The V gene is TRBV30, the J gene TRBJ1-1; D is unresolved. This receptor was taken from a person between 18 and 65 years old who received the Ad26.COV2.S COVID-19 vaccine or a placebo. The CDR3 spells CAWAEAFF. In DNA form, the CDR3 reads TGTGCCTGGGCTGAAGCTTTCTTT. The variable domain in full, completed from reference TRBV30 and TRBJ1-1, reads SQTIHQWPATLVQPVGSPLSLECTVEGTSNPNLYWYRQAAGRGLQLLFYSVGIGQISSEVPQNLSASRPQDRQFILSSKKLLLSDSGFYLCAWAEAFFGQGTRLTVV.